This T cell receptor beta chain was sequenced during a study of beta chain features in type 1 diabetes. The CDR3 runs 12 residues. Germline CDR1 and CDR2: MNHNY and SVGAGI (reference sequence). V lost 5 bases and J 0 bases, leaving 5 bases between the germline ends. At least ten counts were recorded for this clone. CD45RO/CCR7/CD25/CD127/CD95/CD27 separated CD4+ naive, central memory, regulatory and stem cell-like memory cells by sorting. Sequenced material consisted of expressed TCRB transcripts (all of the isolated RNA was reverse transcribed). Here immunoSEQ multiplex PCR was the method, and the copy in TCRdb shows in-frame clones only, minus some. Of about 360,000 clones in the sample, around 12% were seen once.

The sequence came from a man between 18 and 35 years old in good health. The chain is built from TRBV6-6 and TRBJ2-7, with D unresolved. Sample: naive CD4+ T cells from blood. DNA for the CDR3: TGTGCCAGCAGTCCAGGCTCCTACGAGCAGTACTTC. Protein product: CASSPGSYEQYF.